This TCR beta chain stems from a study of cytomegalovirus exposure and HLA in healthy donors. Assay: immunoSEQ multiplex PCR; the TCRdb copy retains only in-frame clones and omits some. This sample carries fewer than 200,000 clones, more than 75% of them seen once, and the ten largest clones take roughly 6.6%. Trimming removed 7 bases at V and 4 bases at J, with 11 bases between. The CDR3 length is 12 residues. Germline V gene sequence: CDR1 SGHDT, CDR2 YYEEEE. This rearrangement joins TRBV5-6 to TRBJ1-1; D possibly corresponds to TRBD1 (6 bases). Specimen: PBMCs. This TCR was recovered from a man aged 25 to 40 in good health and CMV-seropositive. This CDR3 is CASAYRATEAFF. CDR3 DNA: TGTGCCAGCGCGTACAGGGCCACTGAAGCTTTCTTT. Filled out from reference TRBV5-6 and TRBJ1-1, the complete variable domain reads DAGVTQSPTHLIKTRGQQVTLRCSPKSGHDTVSWYQQALGQGPQFIFQYYEEEERQRGNFPDRFSGHQFPNYSSELNVNALLLGDSALYLCASAYRATEAFFGQGTRLTVV.